One and the same sample provided the 29 T cell receptor beta chains below, sequenced in a study of immune evolution from preneoplasia to lung adenocarcinoma. The table came from immunoSEQ multiplex PCR; TCRdb's copy has only in-frame clones and leaves some out. The sample carries some 7,800 clones, roughly 73% recorded once. Material: FFPE adjacent normal lung tissue. The receptors shown here come from a person aged 55 to 79 with lung adenocarcinoma.

The chain has TRBV5-1 and TRBJ1-2; TRBD1 agrees at 10 bases. Germline V gene lookup returns CDR1 SGHRS and CDR2 YFSETQ. Unmatched junction bases numbered 3, after V lost 6 bases and J lost 1 base. The CDR3 spans 14 residues. CDR3 protein: CASNRDRGNYGYTF. As DNA, the CDR3 is TGCGCCAGCAACCGGGACAGGGGTAACTATGGCTACACCTTC.

The CDR3 is CSVGTGVGNQPQHF. The CDR3 DNA follows: TGCAGCGTTGGGACAGGGGTTGGCAATCAGCCCCAGCATTTT. This sequence joins TRBV29-1 and TRBJ1-5, with 9 positions matching TRBD1. Trimming took 4 bases from V and 2 from J; bases not matched to a gene: 3. CDR1 SQVTM and CDR2 ANQGSEA come from the germline V gene. The CDR3 contains 14 residues.

This clone appeared once. The genes are TRBV28 and TRBJ2-7, with 8 positions matching TRBD2. V dropped 6 bases and J dropped 4; count of bases not matched to a gene: 8. Germline assignment: CDR1 MDHEN and CDR2 SYDVKM. This CDR3 is built from 14 residues. The CDR3 DNA sequence: TGTGCCAGCAGCCTCGGGAGGGCAATTTACGAGCAGTACTTC. Translation: CASSLGRAIYEQYF.

This clone was picked up one time. The V and J genes are TRBV5-1 and TRBJ2-5, with D unresolved. This CDR3 comprises 11 residues. Trimming stripped 2 bases from V and 1 base from J, with 0 bases between. Germline CDR1 is SGHRS and CDR2 is YFSETQ. DNA for the CDR3: TGCGCCAGCAGCTTCCAAGAGACCCAGTACTTC. Encoded protein: CASSFQETQYF.

This chain joins TRBV5-4 and TRBJ1-1, with 7 bases matching TRBD1. After removal of 3 bases from V and 7 bases from J, the junction contained 6 bases not matched to a gene. The CDR3 has 13 residues. Germline loops: CDR1 SGHNT, CDR2 YYREEE (reference sequence). CDR3 sequence (DNA): TGTGCCAGCAGCTCGGTACAGGGGTTTGAAGCTTTCTTT. Its translation is CASSSVQGFEAFF.

V usage is TRBV6-1 and J usage is TRBJ2-3, with D hard to call. Per the germline V gene, CDR1 is MNHNS and CDR2 is SASEGT. The CDR3 spans 11 residues. The ends were cut back, 6 bases at V and 6 bases at J, with 7 bases in the middle. CDR3 protein: CASRSLDTQYF. Here the CDR3 DNA reads TGTGCCAGCAGATCGTTGGATACGCAGTATTTT.

V usage is TRBV5-6 and J usage is TRBJ2-6; 7 nucleotides line up with TRBD1. CDR1 is SGHDT and CDR2 is YYEEEE in the germline V gene. The V gene end was trimmed by 0 bases and the J gene end by 4 bases; junction bases not matched to a gene: 4. The CDR3 consists of 16 residues. Here the CDR3 reads CASSLGGGWGANVLTF. CDR3 coding DNA: TGTGCCAGCAGCTTGGGAGGGGGCTGGGGGGCCAACGTCCTGACTTTC.

The V gene is TRBV9, the J gene TRBJ2-2; 7 positions match TRBD1. J lost 5 bases, V lost 1 base, and 2 bases had no gene match. The CDR3 runs 14 residues. Germline CDR1 reads SGDLS; CDR2 reads YYNGEE. CDR3 loop: CASSVRQGTGELFF. Written as DNA, the CDR3 is TGTGCCAGCAGCGTAAGACAGGGTACCGGGGAGCTGTTTTTT.

The gene calls are TRBV4-1 and TRBJ1-1, with D perhaps TRBD1 (5 bases). The CDR3 runs to 17 residues. Germline values: CDR1 MGHRA, CDR2 YSYEKL. V lost 4 bases and J lost 2, with 20 bases in between. This CDR3 reads CASSPRAARDLNTEAFF. The CDR3 DNA follows: TGCGCCAGCAGCCCAAGGGCGGCGAGGGACCTAAACACTGAAGCTTTCTTT.

The chain joins TRBV4-2 to TRBJ2-1; 11 positions match TRBD2. The CDR3 length is 17 residues. V lost 0 bases and J lost 4; bases outside the gene matches: 5. CDR1 LGHNA and CDR2 YNFKEQ come from the germline V gene. As DNA, the CDR3 is TGTGCCAGCAGCCAAGATCGGGCTAGCGGGGGGTACAATGAGCAGTTCTTC. This gives the protein CASSQDRASGGYNEQFF.

This sequence joins TRBV30 and TRBJ2-5; TRBD1 matches at 10 bases. The V and J ends lost 0 bases and 10 bases, in that order; junction bases with no gene match: 8. The CDR3 length is 14 residues. CDR1 is GTSNPN and CDR2 is SVGIG in the germline V gene (reference sequence). CDR3 sequence reads: CAWSVGTGEPGQYF. DNA of the CDR3: TGTGCCTGGAGTGTAGGGACAGGGGAGCCGGGCCAGTACTTC.

The chain employs TRBV4-2 and TRBJ2-2; TRBD2 matches 8 bases. Unmatched junction bases numbered 8, after V lost 0 bases and J lost 5 bases. The CDR3 runs to 17 residues. From germline, CDR1 is LGHNA and CDR2 YNFKEQ. CDR3 coding DNA: TGTGCCAGCAGCCAAGAGTCCAGCGGGAGCGGTACCGGGGAGCTGTTTTTT. Translated, it gives CASSQESSGSGTGELFF.

This rearrangement joins TRBV4-2 to TRBJ1-6, with unresolved D. V was cut by 2 bases and J by 7 bases, with 9 bases left in between. Looked up from germline, CDR1 is LGHNA and CDR2 is YNFKEQ. The CDR3 spans 14 residues. As DNA, the CDR3 is TGTGCCAGCAGCCAACGCACCAGCAATTCACCCCTCCACTTT. Amino acids: CASSQRTSNSPLHF.

The chain couples TRBV30 to TRBJ1-1, with D possibly being TRBD1 (5 bases). V lost 2 bases to trimming and J lost 1 base, with 11 bases between them. Germline V CDR1 and CDR2: GTSNPN, SVGIG (reference sequence). This CDR3 is 14 amino acids long. The CDR3 is CAWSFMQGNTEAFF. CDR3 sequence (DNA): TGTGCCTGGAGTTTTATGCAGGGGAACACTGAAGCTTTCTTT.

This chain uses TRBV9 with TRBJ1-5; D not resolved. The CDR3 has 17 residues. In germline, CDR1 is SGDLS, CDR2 YYNGEE. Trimming pared 0 bases from V and 0 bases from J, leaving 13 bases between. The CDR3 region is CASSVDRKQSSNQPQHF. The CDR3 DNA follows: TGTGCCAGCAGCGTAGATCGGAAACAGAGTAGCAATCAGCCCCAGCATTTT. The whole variable domain, filled in from reference TRBV9 and TRBJ1-5, reads DSGVTQTPKHLITATGQRVTLRCSPRSGDLSVYWYQQSLDQGLQFLIQYYNGEERAKGNILERFSAQQFPDLHSELNLSSLELGDSALYFCASSVDRKQSSNQPQHFGDGTRLSIL.

This CDR3 reads CAINSGRTGELFF. As DNA, the CDR3 is TGTGCCATCAACAGCGGGAGAACCGGGGAGCTGTTTTTT. This chain links TRBV10-3 with TRBJ2-2, with 8 bases lining up with TRBD2. CDR3 length: 13 amino acids. V gave up 7 bases and J gave up 5 bases; unmatched junction bases: 3. Looked up from germline, CDR1 is ENHRY and CDR2 is SYGVKD.

J is TRBJ2-1 and V is TRBV27; D uncertain. Germline V CDR1 and CDR2: MNHEY, SMNVEV (reference sequence). The ends were cut back, 5 bases at V and 12 bases at J, with 14 bases in the middle. This CDR3 is built from 12 residues. CDR3 residues: CASSGPNIGQFF. In DNA form, the CDR3 reads TGTGCCAGCAGTGGGCCCAATATTGGGCAGTTCTTC.

The chain joins TRBV30 to TRBJ1-2; TRBD1 matches at 9 bases. From germline, CDR1 is GTSNPN and CDR2 SVGIG (reference sequence). This CDR3 region has 14 residues. V lost 3 bases to trimming and J lost 4 bases; unmatched junction nucleotides: 6. The CDR3 sequence: CAWRQTGGRYGYTF. CDR3 coding DNA: TGTGCCTGGAGGCAAACAGGGGGCCGCTATGGCTACACCTTC.

This clone has only one observation. This chain joins TRBV5-1 and TRBJ2-1; 10 nucleotides agree with TRBD2. J was trimmed by 0 bases and V by 7 bases; bases with no gene match: 4. Germline values: CDR1 SGHRS, CDR2 YFSETQ. This CDR3 has 15 residues. The chain's CDR3 is CASGSSGSSYNEQFF. The CDR3 coding sequence is TGCGCCAGCGGCTCTAGCGGGAGCTCCTACAATGAGCAGTTCTTC.

The J gene is TRBJ1-5, the V gene TRBV27; tentatively, D is TRBD1 (5 bases). Germline-derived CDR1 and CDR2 are MNHEY and SMNVEV (reference sequence). V was trimmed by 5 bases and J by 2 bases, leaving 10 bases between them. There are 14 residues in the CDR3. The CDR3 loop reads CASSAGTRNQPQHF. The CDR3 DNA follows: TGTGCCAGCAGTGCCGGGACGCGCAATCAGCCCCAGCATTTT.

The V gene is TRBV7-3, the J gene TRBJ1-1; 7 nucleotides line up with TRBD1. Looked up from germline, CDR1 is SGHTA and CDR2 is FQGTGA. The V gene end was trimmed by 5 bases and the J gene end by 3 bases; junction bases not matched to a gene: 6. The CDR3 loop spans 14 amino acids. This chain's CDR3 is CASSVQGSDTEAFF. CDR3 DNA sequence: TGTGCCAGCAGCGTACAGGGGTCGGACACTGAAGCTTTCTTT.

The rearrangement links TRBV6-5 to TRBJ2-1, with a tentative D call TRBD1 (5 bases). Germline CDR1 MNHEY, CDR2 SVGAGI. V was clipped by 2 bases and J by 4 bases, with 6 bases between them. The CDR3 consists of 13 residues. CDR3 protein: CASSYDSYNEQFF. CDR3 DNA: TGTGCCAGCAGTTACGACAGTTACAATGAGCAGTTCTTC.

This chain links TRBV5-1 with TRBJ2-3; 9 nucleotides line up with TRBD1. Trimming cost V 5 bases and J 2 bases; bases outside gene matches: 6. Germline CDR1 is SGHRS and CDR2 is YFSETQ. The CDR3 runs to 15 residues. This CDR3 reads CASRLQGAYTDTQYF. The DNA of the CDR3 is TGCGCCAGCAGATTACAGGGGGCCTACACAGATACGCAGTATTTT.

The chain combines TRBV27 with TRBJ2-3; D is unclear. Germline V gene sequence: CDR1 MNHEY, CDR2 SMNVEV (reference sequence). The CDR3 is 14 amino acids. V lost 7 bases to trimming and J lost 0 bases, with 11 bases between them. This CDR3 reads CASKGTRSTDTQYF. Here the CDR3 DNA reads TGTGCCAGCAAGGGAACTCGGAGCACAGATACGCAGTATTTT.

The chain's CDR3 is CASSLNPGPYGYTF. CDR3 nucleotide sequence: TGTGCCAGCAGCTTAAACCCAGGGCCCTATGGCTACACCTTC. The chain links TRBV11-2 to TRBJ1-2; a weak D match, TRBD1 (5 bases). V was trimmed by 2 bases and J by 4 bases, leaving 11 bases between them. The germline gives CDR1 SGHAT, CDR2 FQNNGV. The CDR3 has 14 amino acids.

This chain connects TRBV30 to TRBJ1-2; TRBD1 agrees at 7 bases. Germline V CDR1 and CDR2: GTSNPN, SVGIG (reference sequence). The CDR3 consists of 13 residues. After removal of 3 bases from V and 7 bases from J, the junction contained 8 bases not matched to a gene. CDR3 sequence (DNA): TGTGCCTGGAGGCCCGAGGGGGCGCTTGGCTACACCTTC. Its protein is CAWRPEGALGYTF. Full variable domain (rest looked up from reference TRBV30 and TRBJ1-2): SQTIHQWPATLVQPVGSPLSLECTVEGTSNPNLYWYRQAAGRGLQLLFYSVGIGQISSEVPQNLSASRPQDRQFILSSKKLLLSDSGFYLCAWRPEGALGYTFGSGTRLTVV.

The chain is built from TRBV19 and TRBJ2-2, with 14 nucleotides matching TRBD2. V shed 6 bases, J shed 3 bases, and the junction held 3 bases outside the gene matches. The CDR3 covers 16 residues. Germline assignment: CDR1 LNHDA and CDR2 SQIVND (reference sequence). The CDR3 is CASRTSGRAYTGELFF. The DNA for the CDR3 is TGTGCCAGTAGGACTAGCGGGAGGGCCTACACCGGGGAGCTGTTTTTT.

The chain is built from TRBV27 and TRBJ2-5; either TRBD1 or TRBD2 may fit D (5 bases each). The CDR3 covers 13 residues. The V gene lost 2 bases and the J gene lost 4 bases, with 8 bases spanning the gap. Germline lookup yields CDR1 MNHEY and CDR2 SMNVEV (reference sequence). The CDR3 DNA reads as TGTGCCAGCAGTTTACAGGGACCAGAGACCCAGTACTTC. This translates into CASSLQGPETQYF.

V gene TRBV18 combines with J gene TRBJ1-4; D gene ambiguous. The germline CDR1 and CDR2 sequences are KGHSH and LQKENI. This CDR3 has 14 residues. With 2 bases removed from V and 4 bases from J, the gap between germline ends came to 8 bases. The DNA of the CDR3 is TGTGCCAGCTCACCAGGCTCCTATAATGAAAAACTGTTTTTT. This encodes CASSPGSYNEKLFF.